This T cell receptor beta chain was obtained from a study of follicular helper T cells after annual influenza vaccination. Study-level results: Productive TCRB sequences came from only about 9-22% of cells. Most later recoveries of Day 7 ICOS+CD38+ clones were ICOS-CD38- cTfh.

About this clone: Its target is unknown.

Germline assignment: CDR1 MGHRA and CDR2 YSYEKL. Trimming took 1 base from V and 1 from J, leaving 13 bases between them. The CDR3 is 16 amino acids. Time point reported: 2015-2016 season, 7 days after influenza vaccination. Vaccine contraindications, substance abuse, HIV/AIDS, active malignancy and active illness excluded donors. TCRB sequencing was done at Survey resolution level. Only in-frame clones appear in the TCRdb table, and some are missing; sequencing was by immunoSEQ multiplex PCR. The sample includes roughly 7,000 clones, 75% to 90% of them seen just once. The rearrangement joins TRBV4-1 to TRBJ1-1; a weak D match, TRBD1 (5 bases). The sequenced sample was CXCR5- memory CD4+ T cells sorted from blood, obtained 7 days after influenza vaccination. This receptor was taken from an adult who received the influenza vaccine. As DNA, the CDR3 is TGCGCCAGCAGCCAAGCCGCCCGGAGGGGGAACACTGAAGCTTTCTTT. Translated: CASSQAARRGNTEAFF.